The entry that follows covers one T cell receptor (beta chain) sequence. Germline loops: CDR1 MNHEY, CDR2 SMNVEV (reference sequence). Trimming pared 2 bases from V and 0 bases from J, leaving 7 bases between. CDR3 length: 14 amino acids. The data originate from a study of PD-1 blockade in mismatch repair-deficient tumors. Here immunoSEQ multiplex PCR was the method, and the copy in TCRdb shows in-frame clones only, minus some. The data contain about 100,000 clones, 70% to 85% of them seen just once; the ten biggest clones take up roughly 6.3%. The chain uses TRBV27 and TRBJ1-1, with unresolved D. The clonotype originates from an adult with mismatch repair-deficient cancer. The sample was peripheral blood, taken about 33 weeks after starting pembrolizumab. The CDR3 region is CASSLRVMNTEAFF. The CDR3, as DNA: TGTGCCAGCAGTTTACGCGTCATGAACACTGAAGCTTTCTTT.